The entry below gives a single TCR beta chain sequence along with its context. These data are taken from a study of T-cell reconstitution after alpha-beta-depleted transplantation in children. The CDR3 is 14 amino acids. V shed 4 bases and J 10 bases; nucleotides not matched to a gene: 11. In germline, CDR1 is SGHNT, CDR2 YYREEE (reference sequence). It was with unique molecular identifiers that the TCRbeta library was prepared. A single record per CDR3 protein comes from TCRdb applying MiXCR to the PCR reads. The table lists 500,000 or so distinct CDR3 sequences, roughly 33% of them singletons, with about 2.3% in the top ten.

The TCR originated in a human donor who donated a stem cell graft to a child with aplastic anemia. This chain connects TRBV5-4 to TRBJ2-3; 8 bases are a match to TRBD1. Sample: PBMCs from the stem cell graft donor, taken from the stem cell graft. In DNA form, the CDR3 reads TGTGCCAGCAGCAAAGAAGGGACAGGTAGTCCGCAGTATTTT. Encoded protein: CASSKEGTGSPQYF.